This T cell receptor beta chain was found in a study of OX40 agonist ivuxolimab in advanced cancers. Study context: Patients in the trial were receiving intravenous ivuxolimab every 2 weeks, at doses of 0.01 to 10 mg/kg. Partial response was recorded in three patients: one hepatocellular carcinoma and two cutaneous melanoma cases. The dose-escalation cohort had hepatocellular carcinoma, melanoma, renal cell or head and neck cancer.

Whole-study findings and limits: Averaging showed that CD8+ T cells had more expanded clones than CD4+ did.

Trimming removed 2 bases from V and 0 bases from J, with 6 bases in between. Germline V CDR1 and CDR2: MNHNY, SVGAGI (reference sequence). The CDR3 spans 14 residues. As regards this clone: Antigen unknown.

Assay: immunoSEQ multiplex PCR; the TCRdb copy retains only in-frame clones and omits some. In the table there are about 100,000 clones, approximately 89% of which are singletons. The clonotype originates from an adult with an advanced solid tumor such as melanoma, head and neck, liver or kidney cancer. The chain employs TRBV6-6 and TRBJ2-3; D remains unclear. The source material was CD4+ or CD8+ T cells sorted from blood, sampled in a trial of the OX40 agonist ivuxolimab. The CDR3 loop is CASSYRASTDTQYF. For the CDR3, the DNA is TGTGCCAGCAGTTACAGGGCTAGCACAGATACGCAGTATTTT.